This T cell receptor (beta chain) was captured in a study of shared clonotypes between healthy human individuals. On the study more broadly: Three plates each covered CD4 naive and memory; CD8 naive two, CD8 memory one. Study results and limitations: Sharing across several donors was seen in approximately 5.2% of naive CD4 clonotypes. Donors were few, which limited the genetic and exposure-history diversity represented.

Measured with immunoSEQ multiplex PCR; TCRdb has only the in-frame clones, and not every one. This table has some 350,000 clones, roughly 70% appearing once. This clone was recorded a few times. The antigen is unknown. CDR3 length: 14 residues. The germline V gene has CDR1 MNHNS and CDR2 SASEGT. Unmatched junction bases numbered 6, after V lost 2 bases and J lost 8 bases. The gene calls are TRBV6-1 and TRBJ2-1, with TRBD1 identical over 7 bases. The specimen was memory CD4+ T cells sorted from blood. Subset here: CD45RA-negative fraction. The receptor was isolated from a man between 25 and 39 years old in good health. In nucleotides, the CDR3 is TGTGCCAGCAGTGAATCGGACAGGTTTCATGAGCAGTTCTTC. As protein: CASSESDRFHEQFF.